Given below is one T cell receptor beta chain in context. What antigen it recognizes has not been identified. No much larger clone is present one base from it, and per-base qualities are unavailable. TCR CDR3 regions were amplified from genomic DNA by multiplex PCR using the deep immunoSEQ assay. Extracted genomic DNA from each cell subset was distributed evenly across all wells of several immunoSEQ 96-well plates, and each plate was treated as a replicate. For sorted subsets, 200 to 250 ng of genomic DNA, equivalent to 25,000 to 35,000 T cell genomes, went into each replicate PCR. Purified libraries were measured with a Qubit 3.0 fluorometer, size-checked on a Bioanalyzer 2100, and measured again with the KAPA Library Quantification kit. A separate single-read 150-cycle Illumina NextSeq 550 flow cell was used to sequence each immunoSEQ 96-well plate. The original pipeline was this. Because the immunoSEQ output included only junctional sequences and no quality scores, the filtering could not be the same as the filtering used for full-length reads. To assign V/J genes and CDR3, sequences were annotated against IMGT germline references using PyIR, a Python wrapper for IgBLAST v1.9. Reads with weak V/J assignments (E-value above 1e-6), missing CDR3, stop codons, out-of-frame junctions, or ambiguous translated residues were removed. V3J clonotypes were defined as sequences sharing an identical inferred V gene, J gene, and CDR3 amino acid sequence. The percentage overlap between two repertoires was calculated by dividing the number of shared unique clonotypes by the size of the smaller repertoire. Three approaches were used to assess repertoire richness: RTK rarefaction, the Chao1 estimator, and Recon v2.1 estimates of unobserved clonotypes. Generation probabilities for all TCRbeta clonotypes obtained by the gDNA method from a handful of donors were computed using OLGA. In its TCRdb copy, this immuneACCESS table keeps in-frame sequences only and misses some clones. Where compared with another copy, unresolved V genes explain less than half of these, and the others have no known cause. V, J and clone size are those of that table, while D and trimming were read from the DNA. For this sample there are almost 700,000 clones; about 90% appear just once. The ten largest account for 20% to 25% of the sample.

The CDR3 runs 15 residues from the cysteine to the phenylalanine. The kept DNA is CDR3 alone, 45 bases in frame from the first base. CDR1 is given as SGHNT and CDR2 as YYREEE, both from the germline V gene (reference sequence). The V end loses 3 bases and the J end loses 8 bases, and a stretch of 20 bases separates them. The sample belongs to a study of shared clonotypes between healthy human individuals (dated by TCRdb to the early 2020s). About the study as a whole: Three men and two women, aged 18 to 49 years, made up the cohort. Per donor, three plates each were used for CD4 naive and CD4 memory, two for CD8 naive, and one for CD8 memory. To estimate repertoire size and how much clonotypes are shared between individuals, the study performed deep sequencing of blood TCR repertoires from roughly five healthy adults. To increase sequencing depth and limit assay-specific biases, different laboratories used diverse techniques to prepare libraries and sequence TCR repertoires. Leukapheresis yielded between about 0.85 and 9.5 billion PBMCs per donor.

What the research found in general, with its limitations: Because the study included a small number of donors, the genetic and exposure-history diversity represented was limited. Based on pairwise subsampling, the degree of clonotype sharing among donors was expected to be affected by sequencing depth. Naive subsets generally had larger estimated clonotype richness than memory subsets. Sampling was restricted to blood, and TCR repertoires in tissues likely differ from the TCR repertoires found in blood. Rarefaction of sorted-subset datasets indicated incomplete sequencing despite the large sequencing depth. Compared with non-shared clonotypes, the clonotypes found in all four sorted-subset donors had higher generation probabilities. Across four donors, roughly 5.1% of naive CD4, roughly 3.5% of naive CD8, 2.3% of memory CD4, and around 0.4% of memory CD8 clonotypes were shared.

CD8 naive samples were CD45RO-negative cells positively selected for CCR7, giving a CD45RA+CCR7+ population that excluded TemRA cells. The donors were healthy, HIV-negative adults with no recently reported acute infections or vaccinations. Every donor was a Caucasian adult residing in Nashville, Tennessee, USA. After blood collection by leukapheresis, PBMCs were isolated using Ficoll-Histopaque density gradient centrifugation and then cryopreserved in the vapor phase of liquid nitrogen. Analytical flow cytometry was used to check the purity and quantity of every magnetically sorted T cell population. Each sorted fraction had its genomic DNA isolated and then quantified by UV absorbance on a Nanodrop 2000c.

Here the chain combines TRBV5-4 and TRBJ1-1, with the D gene uncertain. The source material was naive CD8+ T cells sorted from blood. The sample's cell subset or site label, decoded: CD45RA+CCR7+. This sequence was found in a man aged 25 to 40 in good health. The CDR3 reads as follows: CASSSSGGSVSEAFF. Here is the DNA: TGTGCCAGCAGCTCCTCGGGCGGGTCGGTGTCGGAAGCTTTCTTT.